The following is a TCR beta chain sequence with its context. TCRdb reprocessed the 5' RACE reads, with one entry per CDR3 protein and no DNA. This repertoire includes 350,000 to 500,000 distinct CDR3 sequences. The entry originates in a study of monozygotic twins with inflammatory bowel disease. The CDR3 loop spans 14 amino acids. Germline-derived CDR1 and CDR2 are SEHNR and FQNEAQ (reference sequence). The authors drew around 2.6 ml of blood from each donor. The clonotype was recovered from a human donor with ulcerative colitis or Crohn's disease, or a healthy co-twin of an affected twin (not recorded which). The rearrangement joins TRBV7-9 to TRBJ2-7. Sample: blood. CDR3 residues: CASSEGLALHEQYF.